A selection of T cell receptor beta chains follows, all from one sample in a study of fetal regulatory T cell absence and autoimmunity. TCRdb's copy holds only in-frame clones and misses some; the assay was immunoSEQ multiplex PCR. In the table there are about 95,000 clones, about two thirds of which are singletons. The specimen sequenced was pancreas tissue. These TCRs come from a male donor with IPEX syndrome. The CDR3 runs from the conserved cysteine through the conserved F or W. A D gene is named only where the DNA matches it firmly. Clone size, where shown, is once, few, many, or a class for clones that have expanded.

-	TRBV7-9	TRBJ2-3	-	CASSLWRGGDTQYF	TGTGCCAGCAGCTTATGGCGCGGCGGGGATACGCAGTATTTT
-	TRBV30	TRBJ1-5	few	CAWAIQGSQPQHF	TGTGCCTGGGCCATCCAGGGTTCCCAGCCCCAGCATTTT
-	TRBV6-6	TRBJ2-1	once	CASSYVVGEQFF	TGTGCCAGCAGTTACGTCGTGGGGGAGCAGTTCTTC
-	TRBV4-3	TRBJ2-7	-	CASSQVYNSYEQYF	TGCGCCAGCAGCCAAGTGTACAACTCCTACGAGCAGTACTTC
-	TRBV6-5	TRBJ2-1	-	CASSRPGPLLEQFF	TGTGCCAGCAGTCGACCGGGACCCCTTCTAGAGCAGTTCTTC
TRBD1	TRBV4-2	TRBJ1-5	few	CASSRTGAQPQHF	TGTGCCAGCAGCCGGACAGGGGCCCAGCCCCAGCATTTT
-	TRBV9	TRBJ1-1	-	CASSASSRSRVNTEAFF	TGTGCCAGCAGCGCCTCCTCCAGGTCCCGCGTAAACACTGAAGCTTTCTTT
-	TRBV29-1	TRBJ1-3	once	CSVEVGLTDSGNTIYF	TGCAGCGTTGAAGTAGGGCTCACAGACTCTGGAAACACCATATATTTT
-	TRBV7-8	TRBJ1-1	once	CASSGVGEGGTEAFF	TGTGCCAGCAGCGGAGTCGGGGAGGGGGGCACTGAAGCTTTCTTT
TRBD2	TRBV15	TRBJ2-1	-	CATSRSAGRYNEQFF	TGTGCCACCAGCAGGTCAGCGGGGCGATACAATGAGCAGTTCTTC
TRBD2	TRBV9	TRBJ2-2	-	CASSQTSGATGELFF	TGTGCCAGCAGCCAGACTAGCGGGGCCACCGGGGAGCTGTTTTTT
TRBD1	TRBV2	TRBJ1-5	-	CASSEQGASNQPQHF	TGTGCCAGCAGTGAACAGGGGGCCAGCAATCAGCCCCAGCATTTT
-	TRBV1	TRBJ2-2	once	CTSSQDYLNTGELFF	TGCACCAGCAGCCAAGATTATCTGAACACCGGGGAGCTGTTTTTT
TRBD1	TRBV5-4	TRBJ2-5	-	CASSSGQSQETQYF	TGTGCCAGCAGCTCGGGACAGAGCCAAGAGACCCAGTACTTC
TRBD1	TRBV7-8	TRBJ1-1	-	CASSPVQGVGTEAFF	TGTGCCAGCAGCCCCGTACAGGGGGTTGGCACTGAAGCTTTCTTT
-	TRBV27	TRBJ1-2	-	CASSFGGADGYTF	TGTGCCAGCAGTTTTGGGGGGGCAGATGGCTACACCTTC
-	TRBV27	TRBJ2-1	-	CASTNGGFYNEQFF	TGTGCCAGCACTAATGGAGGGTTCTACAATGAGCAGTTCTTC
-	TRBV7-2	TRBJ2-7	-	CASSLDQSDKSYEQYF	TGTGCCAGCAGCTTAGATCAAAGTGACAAATCCTACGAGCAGTACTTC
-	TRBV4-1	TRBJ1-2	once	CASSQEFGGLFSGYTF	TGCGCCAGCAGCCAAGAGTTCGGGGGATTGTTTTCTGGCTACACCTTC
TRBD1	TRBV27	TRBJ1-1	-	CASSLTGGRGNTEAFF	TGTGCCAGCAGTTTAACAGGGGGCAGGGGGAACACTGAAGCTTTCTTT
-	TRBV6-6	TRBJ2-3	-	CASSYERDAVTDTQYF	TGTGCCAGCAGTTACGAAAGGGATGCAGTCACAGATACGCAGTATTTT
TRBD2	TRBV9	TRBJ2-1	once	CASSSWGGRVNEQFF	TGTGCCAGCAGCTCTTGGGGGGGAAGGGTCAATGAGCAGTTCTTC
TRBD2	TRBV7-6	TRBJ2-7	-	CASSLVRGEEQYF	TGTGCCAGCAGCTTAGTGCGGGGGGAAGAGCAGTACTTC
TRBD2	TRBV5-6	TRBJ2-3	once	CASSLAGGGASTDTQYF	TGTGCCAGCAGCTTGGCCGGCGGGGGGGCTAGCACAGATACGCAGTATTTT
TRBD1	TRBV11-3	TRBJ1-1	few	CASSLGFPTGGLNTEAFF	TGTGCCAGCAGCTTAGGTTTCCCCACAGGGGGCCTCAACACTGAAGCTTTCTTT
-	TRBV5-1	TRBJ2-7	-	CASNEQYF	TGCGCCAGCAACGAGCAGTACTTC
-	TRBV5-6	TRBJ1-2	-	CASSLGRLYGYTF	TGTGCCAGCAGCTTGGGGCGGCTCTATGGCTACACCTTC
TRBD1	TRBV9	TRBJ1-3	-	CASSPQGAGAGNTIYF	TGTGCCAGCAGCCCCCAGGGGGCCGGTGCTGGAAACACCATATATTTT
TRBD2	TRBV27	TRBJ2-1	-	CASKASGGSIGQFF	TGTGCCAGCAAGGCTAGCGGGGGGTCAATAGGGCAGTTCTTC
-	TRBV5-6	TRBJ1-2	-	CASSLGQLGGGYTF	TGTGCCAGCAGCTTGGGGCAGCTCGGAGGGGGCTACACCTTC
-	TRBV10-1	TRBJ2-7	-	CASSEADSYEQYF	TGCGCCAGCAGTGAGGCGGATTCCTACGAGCAGTACTTC
-	TRBV6-1	TRBJ1-2	-	CASSEQGGYGYTF	TGTGCCAGCAGTGAACAAGGGGGCTATGGCTACACCTTC
TRBD1	TRBV19	TRBJ1-1	once	CASSIRTGVTEAFF	TGTGCCAGTAGTATCCGAACAGGGGTCACTGAAGCTTTCTTT
-	TRBV18	TRBJ2-5	-	CASSAGSSGKETQYF	TGTGCCAGCTCAGCAGGGTCGTCGGGAAAAGAGACCCAGTACTTC
-	TRBV5-1	TRBJ2-1	-	CASSLVGGFSYNEQFF	TGCGCCAGCAGCTTGGTTGGGGGCTTCTCCTACAATGAGCAGTTCTTC
TRBD2	TRBV19	TRBJ2-5	once	CASSTRETSGRETQYF	TGTGCCAGTAGTACCCGGGAGACTAGCGGGAGAGAGACCCAGTACTTC
TRBD2	TRBV11-2	TRBJ2-7	-	CASSLGLAGEQYF	TGTGCCAGCAGCTTAGGACTAGCGGGCGAGCAGTACTTC
TRBD2	TRBV19	TRBJ2-7	-	CASSHTSGQAPYEQYF	TGTGCCAGCTCCCATACTAGCGGCCAGGCCCCCTACGAGCAGTACTTC
TRBD2	TRBV5-4	TRBJ2-3	-	CASSLRASGATDTQYF	TGTGCCAGCAGCTTGAGAGCTAGCGGGGCCACAGATACGCAGTATTTT
TRBD2	TRBV11-2	TRBJ2-4	-	CASSEDAGAANIQYF	TGTGCCAGCAGCGAAGACGCGGGAGCGGCGAACATTCAGTACTTC
-	TRBV23-1	TRBJ2-4	-	CASSQYPTESSLAKNIQYF	TGCGCCAGCAGTCAATACCCCACCGAATCGTCTCTAGCCAAAAACATTCAGTACTTC
TRBD1	TRBV7-8	TRBJ2-5	-	CASSYGASTGGVGETQYF	TGTGCCAGCAGCTATGGGGCCTCGACAGGGGGTGTTGGAGAGACCCAGTACTTC
-	TRBV11-3	TRBJ2-1	-	CASTLWRGGRNEQFF	TGTGCCAGCACCTTATGGCGGGGTGGTCGCAATGAGCAGTTCTTC
-	TRBV7-2	TRBJ2-5	-	CASSFGLTYPQETQYF	TGTGCCAGCAGCTTCGGGCTCACCTACCCACAAGAGACCCAGTACTTC
TRBD1	TRBV2	TRBJ1-4	once	CASSEDRGHEKLFF	TGTGCCAGCAGTGAAGACAGGGGGCATGAAAAACTGTTTTTT
-	TRBV2	TRBJ2-3	-	CASSLTSKRSTDTQYF	TGTGCCAGCAGTTTGACATCCAAGCGTAGCACAGATACGCAGTATTTT
-	TRBV19	TRBJ1-1	-	CASSFRTATEAFF	TGTGCCAGTAGTTTCCGGACGGCCACTGAAGCTTTCTTT
TRBD2	TRBV5-1	TRBJ2-7	-	CASSLGYGTSAYEQYF	TGCGCCAGCAGCTTGGGATACGGGACTAGCGCATACGAGCAGTACTTC
-	TRBV7-6	TRBJ1-3	few	CASSTGEGGNTIYF	TGTGCCAGCAGCACGGGGGAAGGTGGAAACACCATATATTTT
-	TRBV5-4	TRBJ2-3	-	CASSLVGGVPDTQYF	TGTGCCAGCAGCTTGGTTGGTGGGGTCCCAGATACGCAGTATTTT
-	TRBV6-1	TRBJ2-3	-	CASSVFIGADTQYF	TGTGCCAGCAGTGTCTTCATAGGGGCAGATACGCAGTATTTT
-	TRBV5-6	TRBJ2-1	-	CASSLSLGSSGFF	TGTGCCAGCAGCTTATCTCTGGGGTCGTCGGGGTTCTTC
-	TRBV7-9	TRBJ1-6	few	CASSLSGGNSPLHF	TGTGCCAGCAGCTTATCGGGCGGGAATTCACCCCTCCACTTT
-	TRBV18	TRBJ2-7	-	CASSPEPAYEQYF	TGTGCCAGCTCACCAGAACCCGCCTACGAGCAGTACTTC
TRBD2	TRBV7-9	TRBJ2-1	-	CATTGGGAYNEQFF	TGTGCCACCACCGGCGGGGGAGCCTACAATGAGCAGTTCTTC
-	TRBV30	TRBJ2-7	once	CAWSVVRSFPRGSYEQYF	TGTGCCTGGAGTGTAGTCAGGTCCTTCCCCAGAGGCTCCTACGAGCAGTACTTC
-	TRBV6-1	TRBJ1-5	-	CASSEALGSGQPQHF	TGTGCCAGCAGTGAAGCGTTAGGGTCAGGGCAGCCCCAGCATTTT